This T cell receptor beta chain originates from a study of cytotoxic CD8 clonotypes in ibrutinib-treated CLL. In the study overall: After treatment lasting a median approximately eleven months, range 6 to 36, response samples were collected.

TCRdb keeps only in-frame clones here, not all; method: immunoSEQ multiplex PCR. The table has 130,000 to 150,000 clones, 79% seen once. The germline V gene encodes CDR1 MNHEY and CDR2 SVGAGI. The CDR3 extends over 13 amino acids. The V gene end was trimmed by 5 bases and the J gene end by 6 bases; junction bases not matched to a gene: 6. The sequence was collected from a human donor with chronic lymphocytic leukemia. The starting material was PBMCs, obtained after 12 months of ibrutinib treatment. The chain joins TRBV6-5 to TRBJ2-7; 8 positions match TRBD2. The CDR3 loop is CASSGGLASEQYF. DNA for the CDR3: TGTGCCAGCAGTGGTGGACTAGCAAGCGAGCAGTACTTC.